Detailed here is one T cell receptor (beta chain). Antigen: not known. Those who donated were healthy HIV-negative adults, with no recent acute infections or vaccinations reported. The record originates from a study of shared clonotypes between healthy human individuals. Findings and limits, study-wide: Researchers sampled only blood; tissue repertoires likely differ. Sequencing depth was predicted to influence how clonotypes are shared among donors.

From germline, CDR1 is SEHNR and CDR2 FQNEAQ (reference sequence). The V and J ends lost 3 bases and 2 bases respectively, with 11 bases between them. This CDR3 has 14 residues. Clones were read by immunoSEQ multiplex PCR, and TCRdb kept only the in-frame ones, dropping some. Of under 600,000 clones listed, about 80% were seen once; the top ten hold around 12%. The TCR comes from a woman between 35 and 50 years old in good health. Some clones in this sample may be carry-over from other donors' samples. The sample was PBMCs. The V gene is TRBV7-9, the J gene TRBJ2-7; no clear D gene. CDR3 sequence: CASSFVRTPYEQYF. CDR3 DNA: TGTGCCAGCAGCTTCGTCAGGACCCCCTACGAGCAGTACTTC.